This T cell receptor (beta chain) was retrieved from a study of blood T cell repertoires in COVID-19. The CDR3 length is 15 residues. V was pared by 0 bases and J by 5 bases, with 3 bases of the junction left unmatched. Germline V lookup: CDR1 LNHNV, CDR2 YYDKDF (reference sequence). Two negative PCRs, clearance, or symptom resolution had been documented for recovered Cohort 3 donors. Using immunoSEQ multiplex PCR, the repertoire was profiled, and TCRdb retains in-frame clones only, with some absent. The data show fewer than 350,000 clones, around 90% seen once. Sequenced material: PBMCs or T cells enriched from blood (not recorded which). V and J are TRBV15 and TRBJ2-1, with 8 bases aligning to TRBD2. The receptor comes from a middle-aged woman who had recovered from COVID-19. The CDR3 sequence is CATSREGGRNNEQFF. In DNA form, the CDR3 reads TGTGCCACCAGCAGAGAGGGCGGGAGGAACAATGAGCAGTTCTTC.